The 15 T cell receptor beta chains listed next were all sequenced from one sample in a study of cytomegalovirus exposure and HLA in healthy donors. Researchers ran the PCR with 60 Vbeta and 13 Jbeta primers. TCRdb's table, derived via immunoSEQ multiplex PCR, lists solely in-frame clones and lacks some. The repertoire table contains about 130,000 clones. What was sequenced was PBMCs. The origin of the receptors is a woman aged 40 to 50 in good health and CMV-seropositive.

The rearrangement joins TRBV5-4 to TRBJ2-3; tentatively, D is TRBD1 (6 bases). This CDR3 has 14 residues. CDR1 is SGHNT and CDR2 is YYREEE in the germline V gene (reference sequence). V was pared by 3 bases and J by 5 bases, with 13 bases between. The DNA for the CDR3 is TGTGCCAGCAGCTGGGGGCGGAGTGAAGATACGCAGTATTTT. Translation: CASSWGRSEDTQYF.

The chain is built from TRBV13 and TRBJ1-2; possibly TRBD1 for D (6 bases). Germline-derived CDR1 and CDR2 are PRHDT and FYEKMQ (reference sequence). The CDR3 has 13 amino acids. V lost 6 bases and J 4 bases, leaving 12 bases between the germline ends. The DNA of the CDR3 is TGTGCCAGCAGAGGGCAGGGGAGCTATGGCTACACCTTC. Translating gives CASRGQGSYGYTF.

The CDR3: CASSPGTTGSTDTQYF. In nucleotides, the CDR3 is TGTGCCAGCAGCCCCGGGACTACAGGGAGCACAGATACGCAGTATTTT. The V and J genes are TRBV7-9 and TRBJ2-3; D may be TRBD2 (7 bases). CDR3 length: 16 amino acids. Germline CDR1 is SEHNR and CDR2 is FQNEAQ (reference sequence). V gave up 5 bases and J gave up 0 bases, with 15 bases separating them. Together with reference TRBV7-9 and TRBJ2-3, the CDR3 gives the full variable domain: DTGVSQNPRHKITKRGQNVTFRCDPISEHNRLYWYRQTLGQGPEFLTYFQNEAQLEKSRLLSDRFSAERPKGSFSTLEIQRTEQGDSAMYLCASSPGTTGSTDTQYFGPGTRLTVL.

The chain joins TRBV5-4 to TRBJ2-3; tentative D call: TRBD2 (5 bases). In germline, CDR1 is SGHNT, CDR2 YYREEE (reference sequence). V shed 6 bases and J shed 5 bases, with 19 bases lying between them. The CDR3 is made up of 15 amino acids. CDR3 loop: CASTHAALGGDTQYF. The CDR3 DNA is TGTGCCAGCACCCACGCGGCGCTCGGAGGAGATACGCAGTATTTT.

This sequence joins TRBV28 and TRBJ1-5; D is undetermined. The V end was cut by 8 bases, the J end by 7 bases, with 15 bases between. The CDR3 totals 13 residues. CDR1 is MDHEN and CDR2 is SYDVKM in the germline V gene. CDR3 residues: CASSKWAGQPQHF. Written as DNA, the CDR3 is TGTGCCAGCTCCAAATGGGCTGGGCAGCCCCAGCATTTT.

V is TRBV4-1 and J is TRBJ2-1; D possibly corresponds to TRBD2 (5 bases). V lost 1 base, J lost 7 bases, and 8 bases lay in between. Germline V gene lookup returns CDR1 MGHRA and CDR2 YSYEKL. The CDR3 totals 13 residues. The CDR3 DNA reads TGCGCCAGCAGCCAAGTACTAGTTAATGAGCAGTTCTTC. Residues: CASSQVLVNEQFF.

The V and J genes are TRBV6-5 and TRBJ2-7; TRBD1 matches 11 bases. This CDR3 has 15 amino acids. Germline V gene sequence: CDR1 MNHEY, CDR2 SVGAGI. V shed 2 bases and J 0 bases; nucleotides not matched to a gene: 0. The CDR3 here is CASSYGQGASYEQYF. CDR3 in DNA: TGTGCCAGCAGTTACGGACAGGGGGCCTCCTACGAGCAGTACTTC.

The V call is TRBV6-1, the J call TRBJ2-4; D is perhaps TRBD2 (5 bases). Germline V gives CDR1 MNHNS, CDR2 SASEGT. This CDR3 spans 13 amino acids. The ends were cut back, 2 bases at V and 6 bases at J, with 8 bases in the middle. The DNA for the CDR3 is TGTGCCAGCAGTGAAACGGGAAGAAACATTCAGTACTTC. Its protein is CASSETGRNIQYF.

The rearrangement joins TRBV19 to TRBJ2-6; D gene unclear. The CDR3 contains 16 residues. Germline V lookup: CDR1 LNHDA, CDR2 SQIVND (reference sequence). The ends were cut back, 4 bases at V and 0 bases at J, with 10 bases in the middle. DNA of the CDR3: TGTGCCAGTAGTAGGGCAGCTGACTCTGGGGCCAACGTCCTGACTTTC. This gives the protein CASSRAADSGANVLTF. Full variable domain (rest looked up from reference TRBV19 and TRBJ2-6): DGGITQSPKYLFRKEGQNVTLSCEQNLNHDAMYWYRQDPGQGLRLIYYSQIVNDFQKGDIAEGYSVSREKKESFPLTVTSAQKNPTAFYLCASSRAADSGANVLTFGAGSRLTVL.

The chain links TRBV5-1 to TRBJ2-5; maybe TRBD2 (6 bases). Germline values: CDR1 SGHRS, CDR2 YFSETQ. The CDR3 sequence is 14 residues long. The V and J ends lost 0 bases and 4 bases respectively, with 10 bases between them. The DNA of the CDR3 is TGCGCCAGCAGCTTGGTTATGGGAGGAGAGACCCAGTACTTC. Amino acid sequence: CASSLVMGGETQYF. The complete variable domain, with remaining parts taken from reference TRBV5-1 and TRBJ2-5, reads KAGVTQTPRYLIKTRGQQVTLSCSPISGHRSVSWYQQTPGQGLQFLFEYFSETQRNKGNFPGRFSGRQFSNSRSEMNVSTLELGDSALYLCASSLVMGGETQYFGPGTRLLVL.

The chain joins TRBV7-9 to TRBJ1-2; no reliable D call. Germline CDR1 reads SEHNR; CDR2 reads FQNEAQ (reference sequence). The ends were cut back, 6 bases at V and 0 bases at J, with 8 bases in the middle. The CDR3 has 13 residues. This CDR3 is CASSRGANYGYTF. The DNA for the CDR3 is TGTGCCAGCAGTCGAGGAGCTAACTATGGCTACACCTTC.

The DNA for the CDR3 is TGTGCCAGCACTATAATACTGTCGGGAGAGCAGTACTTC. It codes for CASTIILSGEQYF. J is TRBJ2-7 and V is TRBV2; possible D gene TRBD2, 5 bases. Trimming cost V 7 bases and J 7 bases, with 17 bases left between them. This CDR3 has 13 residues. Per germline, CDR1 SNHLY and CDR2 FYNNEI.

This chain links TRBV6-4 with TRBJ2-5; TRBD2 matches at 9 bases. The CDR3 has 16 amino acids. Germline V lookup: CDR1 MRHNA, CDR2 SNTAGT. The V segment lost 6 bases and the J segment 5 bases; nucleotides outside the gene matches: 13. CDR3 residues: CASSQRAGGLRETQYF. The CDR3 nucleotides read TGTGCCAGCAGCCAGAGAGCGGGAGGTCTTAGGGAGACCCAGTACTTC.

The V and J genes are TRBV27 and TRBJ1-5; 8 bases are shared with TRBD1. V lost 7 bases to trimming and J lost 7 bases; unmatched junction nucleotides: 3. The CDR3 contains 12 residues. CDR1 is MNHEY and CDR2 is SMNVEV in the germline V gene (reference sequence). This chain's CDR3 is CASKQGVQPQHF. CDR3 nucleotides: TGTGCCAGCAAACAGGGGGTGCAGCCCCAGCATTTT.

CDR3: CASSLGQGGQPQHF. The CDR3 coding sequence is TGTGCCAGCAGCTTAGGACAGGGTGGCCAGCCCCAGCATTTT. The chain links TRBV11-2 to TRBJ1-5, with TRBD1 identical over 7 bases. This CDR3 has 14 amino acids. Germline V lookup: CDR1 SGHAT, CDR2 FQNNGV. Unmatched junction bases numbered 4, after V lost 1 base and J lost 7 bases. The full variable domain, rest sourced from reference TRBV11-2 and TRBJ1-5, is EAGVAQSPRYKIIEKRQSVAFWCNPISGHATLYWYQQILGQGPKLLIQFQNNGVVDDSQLPKDRFSAERLKGVDSTLKIQPAKLEDSAVYLCASSLGQGGQPQHFGDGTRLSIL.